These 28 T cell receptor beta chains share one sample of origin, sequenced in a study of control samples from healthy donors and cancer patients. Method: immunoSEQ multiplex PCR; TCRdb's copy keeps in-frame clones and lacks some. This table has about 140,000 clones, about 90% appearing once. Material for sequencing was blood. Every receptor here comes from a man between 18 and 35 years old in good health.

This clone has just a few counts. The chain couples TRBV11-3 to TRBJ2-1; perhaps TRBD2 as D (5 bases). The CDR3 has 13 amino acids. Deletions cut 3 bases from V and 8 bases from J, with 11 bases between. Germline CDR1 SGHNT, CDR2 YENEEA. The chain's CDR3 is CASSFAVGDEQFF. The CDR3 coding sequence is TGTGCCAGCAGCTTTGCGGTCGGGGATGAGCAGTTCTTC.

The rearrangement uses TRBV24-1 and TRBJ2-3, with a tentative D call TRBD2 (5 bases). The germline CDR1 and CDR2 sequences are KGHDR and SFDVKD. V was trimmed by 3 bases and J by 4 bases, leaving 19 bases between them. The CDR3 loop spans 17 amino acids. CDR3 amino acids: CATSDPRSTLEADTQYF. The CDR3 coding sequence is TGTGCCACCAGTGATCCCCGGTCCACCCTGGAGGCAGATACGCAGTATTTT.

This clone has a handful of counts. The gene calls are TRBV7-3 and TRBJ2-1; D remains ambiguous. This CDR3 comprises 13 residues. The V gene's germline CDR1 is SGHTA and CDR2 FQGTGA. Trimming took 2 bases from V and 4 from J, leaving 6 bases between them. CDR3 nucleotide sequence: TGTGCCAGCAGCTTAGGAAAATACAATGAGCAGTTCTTC. This translates into CASSLGKYNEQFF.

This clone came up a few times. The V and J genes are TRBV10-3 and TRBJ1-1; D ambiguous. V gave up 6 bases and J gave up 1 base, with 6 bases separating them. Germline CDR1 reads ENHRY; CDR2 reads SYGVKD. The CDR3 runs to 12 residues. CDR3 amino acids: CAISPGNTEAFF. CDR3 nucleotide sequence: TGTGCCATCAGCCCAGGGAACACTGAAGCTTTCTTT.

The chain links TRBV7-2 to TRBJ2-1; 9 bases map to TRBD2. Germline V gene lookup returns CDR1 SGHTA and CDR2 FQGNSA. The ends lost 6 bases at V and 10 bases at J; junction bases unmatched: 10. CDR3 length equals 14 residues. CDR3 loop: CASRTGTSIQEQFF. For the CDR3, the DNA is TGTGCCAGCAGAACCGGGACTAGCATTCAGGAGCAGTTCTTC.

The rearrangement links TRBV4-1 to TRBJ1-4; D is uncertain. V was pared by 6 bases and J by 0 bases, with 5 bases between. The CDR3 totals 13 residues. The germline gives CDR1 MGHRA, CDR2 YSYEKL. CDR3 loop: CASRGATNEKLFF. CDR3 nucleotides: TGCGCCAGCAGGGGTGCAACTAATGAAAAACTGTTTTTT.

This chain connects TRBV7-9 to TRBJ2-2; 10 bases map to TRBD2. V lost 5 bases and J lost 6; bases outside the gene matches: 6. The CDR3 is 15 amino acids. Per the germline V gene, CDR1 is SEHNR and CDR2 is FQNEAQ (reference sequence). The CDR3 DNA is TGTGCCAGCAGCCCCATCCTAGCGGGGGCCGGGGAGCTGTTTTTT. Translating it yields CASSPILAGAGELFF.

The chain links TRBV7-3 to TRBJ1-1, with D possibly matching TRBD1 (6 bases). Deletions cut 5 bases from V and 1 base from J, with 8 bases between. CDR1 and CDR2 from the germline V gene are SGHTA and FQGTGA. This CDR3 region has 13 residues. In DNA, the CDR3 is TGTGCCAGCAGCGGAGGGGGGAACACTGAAGCTTTCTTT. It yields the protein CASSGGGNTEAFF.

The genes are TRBV21-1 and TRBJ2-3; the D call in the table, TRBD2, was not verified against the DNA. TRBV21-1 is deemed a pseudogene. The CDR3 has 18 amino acids. CDR3 sequence reads: CASSKGVFGGAGTDTQYF. CDR3 nucleotide sequence: TGTGCCAGCAGCAAAGGTGTTTTCGGGGGGGCCGGCACAGATACGCAGTATTTT.

The CDR3 nucleotides are TGCAGCGTCCGACAGGGGGCTAGGGATGAGCAGTTCTTC. Encoded protein: CSVRQGARDEQFF. The chain has TRBV29-1 and TRBJ2-1; TRBD1 matches at 10 bases. V lost 6 bases and J lost 8; bases outside the gene matches: 7. This CDR3 is 13 amino acids long. CDR1 is SQVTM and CDR2 is ANQGSEA in the germline V gene.

This clone was detected only once. This rearrangement joins TRBV5-1 to TRBJ2-5; no clear D. V was clipped by 0 bases and J by 5 bases, with 8 bases between them. There are 13 residues in the CDR3. The germline V gene encodes CDR1 SGHRS and CDR2 YFSETQ. The CDR3 spells CASSLDGRETQYF. The CDR3 DNA follows: TGCGCCAGCAGCTTGGACGGTCGGGAGACCCAGTACTTC.

This sequence joins TRBV27 and TRBJ1-6; 10 bases map to TRBD1. The V segment lost 5 bases and the J segment 8 bases; nucleotides outside the gene matches: 3. Germline assignment: CDR1 MNHEY and CDR2 SMNVEV (reference sequence). The CDR3 length is 14 residues. Here the CDR3 reads CASSPGQGYSPLHF. The CDR3 coding sequence is TGTGCCAGCAGTCCGGGACAGGGGTATTCACCCCTCCACTTT.

J is TRBJ1-2 and V is TRBV18; no clear D gene. This CDR3 region has 18 residues. Germline CDR1 is KGHSH and CDR2 is LQKENI. Trimming took off 4 bases at V and 0 bases at J, with 21 bases between the two ends. The CDR3 DNA reads TGTGCCAGCTCACTCGGATGGACTCCTAAGGGAGCTAACTATGGCTACACCTTC. This gives the protein CASSLGWTPKGANYGYTF.

This clone appeared a single time. V is TRBV12-1 and J is TRBJ2-3. TRBV12-1 counts as a pseudogene. CDR3 size: 14 residues. The CDR3 is CASSRGLPMDTQYF. The CDR3 nucleotides read TGTGCCAGCTCCCGGGGCCTTCCGATGGATACGCAGTATTTT.

This chain links TRBV2 with TRBJ2-2; 7 bases are a match to TRBD1. V lost 6 bases, J lost 4 bases, and 8 bases stayed unmatched. The length of the CDR3 is 15 residues. The germline CDR1 and CDR2 sequences are SNHLY and FYNNEI. The CDR3 sequence: CASSPGTESTGELFF. The CDR3 DNA sequence: TGTGCCAGCAGCCCCGGGACAGAAAGCACCGGGGAGCTGTTTTTT.

This clone was found once. The chain employs TRBV6-5 and TRBJ1-2; unclear D gene. V was trimmed by 0 bases and J by 7 bases, leaving 6 bases between them. Germline assignment: CDR1 MNHEY and CDR2 SVGAGI. This CDR3 comprises 12 residues. The chain's CDR3 is CASSYSEGGYTF. The CDR3 coding sequence is TGTGCCAGCAGTTACTCGGAAGGTGGCTACACCTTC.

J is TRBJ2-1 and V is TRBV11-3; D is uncertain. V was trimmed by 1 base and J by 1 base, leaving 8 bases between them. Per the germline V gene, CDR1 is SGHNT and CDR2 is YENEEA. This CDR3 is built from 15 residues. The CDR3 DNA reads TGTGCCAGCAGCTTAGTCTCCGGGTCCTACAATGAGCAGTTCTTC. Translation: CASSLVSGSYNEQFF.

To note about this clone: Other DNA sequences in the sample encode the same CDR3. J is TRBJ2-3 and V is TRBV12-3 or TRBV12-4, with D unresolved. The CDR3 loop spans 12 amino acids. V shed 6 bases and J shed 4 bases, with 8 bases lying between them. The CDR3 coding sequence is TGTGCCAGCAGCCGCCTAGCAGATACGCAGTATTTT. It specifies CASSRLADTQYF.

The V and J genes are TRBV27 and TRBJ2-1; no reliable D call. The germline V gene has CDR1 MNHEY and CDR2 SMNVEV (reference sequence). Trimming took 3 bases from V and 0 from J, leaving 6 bases between them. The CDR3 has 14 residues. CDR3 sequence reads: CASSFQDSYNEQFF. The CDR3 region has the DNA TGTGCCAGCAGTTTCCAGGACTCCTACAATGAGCAGTTCTTC.

The V gene is TRBV5-8, the J gene TRBJ1-5; no clear D. Trimming stripped 3 bases from V and 3 bases from J, with 7 bases between. Germline CDR1 and CDR2: SGHTS and YDEGEE. This CDR3 comprises 13 residues. The CDR3 sequence: CASSSGVNQPQHF. The CDR3 DNA follows: TGTGCCAGCAGCTCGGGAGTCAATCAGCCCCAGCATTTT.

Worth noting for this clone: Distinct nucleotide sequences in the sample also encode this CDR3. The rearrangement joins TRBV5-1 to TRBJ1-1; 8 nucleotides agree with TRBD1. Unmatched junction bases numbered 5, after V lost 2 bases and J lost 2 bases. The V gene's germline CDR1 is SGHRS and CDR2 YFSETQ. The CDR3 loop spans 15 amino acids. Here the CDR3 reads CASSLQTGANTEAFF. In nucleotides, the CDR3 is TGCGCCAGCAGCTTACAGACAGGGGCAAACACTGAAGCTTTCTTT.

V and J are TRBV11-2 and TRBJ1-2, with 7 bases lining up with TRBD1. The CDR3 runs to 14 residues. Germline lookup yields CDR1 SGHAT and CDR2 FQNNGV. The junction had 8 bases not matched to a gene; V was cut back by 4 bases and J by 6 bases. DNA for the CDR3: TGTGCCAGCAGCTCCTACGGGACAGAGGATGGCTACACCTTC. Translated, it gives CASSSYGTEDGYTF. Full variable domain (remainder filled in from reference TRBV11-2 and TRBJ1-2): EAGVAQSPRYKIIEKRQSVAFWCNPISGHATLYWYQQILGQGPKLLIQFQNNGVVDDSQLPKDRFSAERLKGVDSTLKIQPAKLEDSAVYLCASSSYGTEDGYTFGSGTRLTVV.

V and J are TRBV18 and TRBJ1-5, with 7 bases identical to TRBD1. The CDR3 is made up of 14 amino acids. V shed 5 bases, J shed 6 bases, and the junction held 7 bases outside the gene matches. The germline V gene has CDR1 KGHSH and CDR2 LQKENI. DNA of the CDR3: TGTGCCAGCTCATCGACAGGGATGGGTCAGCCCCAGCATTTT. Amino acid sequence: CASSSTGMGQPQHF.

The chain employs TRBV14 and TRBJ1-5, with a possible D match to TRBD1 (5 bases). This CDR3 spans 15 amino acids. The V end was cut by 1 base, the J end by 2 bases, with 9 bases between. Per the germline V gene, CDR1 is SGHDN and CDR2 is FVKESK. CDR3 region: CASSQGGDRNQPQHF. The CDR3, as DNA: TGTGCCAGCAGCCAAGGGGGGGACCGCAATCAGCCCCAGCATTTT.

This chain joins TRBV5-4 and TRBJ1-2, with TRBD1 identical over 7 bases. Trimming removed 4 bases from V and 0 bases from J; junction bases left unmatched: 9. Germline V gene sequence: CDR1 SGHNT, CDR2 YYREEE (reference sequence). This CDR3 contains 16 residues. CDR3 protein: CASSPKGQFTNYGYTF. The CDR3 bases are TGTGCCAGCAGCCCTAAGGGACAGTTCACTAACTATGGCTACACCTTC.

CDR3 residues: CASSYSFRTQLDTQYF. The CDR3 nucleotides are TGTGCCAGCAGTTACTCCTTCCGGACACAGCTAGATACGCAGTATTTT. The chain uses TRBV6-5 and TRBJ2-3; D may be TRBD1 (5 bases). This CDR3 is 16 amino acids long. The V gene's germline CDR1 is MNHEY and CDR2 SVGAGI. V dropped 0 bases and J dropped 5 bases, with 15 bases sitting between them.

The CDR3 DNA follows: TGTGCCAGCAGCGTAGGGTGGGGGCACGGCTACACCTTC. Translated: CASSVGWGHGYTF. This rearrangement joins TRBV9 to TRBJ1-2; maybe TRBD1 (6 bases). This CDR3 has 13 amino acids. V shed 0 bases and J shed 8 bases, with 11 bases lying between them. Germline V lookup: CDR1 SGDLS, CDR2 YYNGEE.

The CDR3, as DNA: TGTGCCAGCAGCTTAGGAGAGATAGGGACGAATGAAGCTTTCTTT. Translated, it gives CASSLGEIGTNEAFF. The rearrangement joins TRBV7-6 to TRBJ1-1, with D maybe TRBD1 (5 bases). This CDR3 is 15 amino acids long. The V and J ends lost 1 base and 7 bases respectively, with 16 bases between them. From germline, CDR1 is SGHVS and CDR2 FNYEAQ.